Sequencing of this T cell receptor (beta chain) was carried out in a study of CD8+ T cells in alopecia areata. Sample treatment: oral pan-JAK inhibitor, 5-10 mg twice daily. RNA, once extracted, was reverse transcribed into cDNA for use as the sequencing template. Some clones are missing from TCRdb's copy, which holds only in-frame ones; the method was immunoSEQ multiplex PCR. The table shows about 150,000 clones, with 54% occurring only once. Between the trimmed V and J ends, which lost 6 bases and 0 bases, there was a span of 21 bases. This CDR3 region has 19 residues. Germline lookup yields CDR1 ENHRY and CDR2 SYGVKD. This clone was counted a few times.

V and J are TRBV10-3 and TRBJ2-6; D might be TRBD2 (5 bases). The receptor comes from a human donor with alopecia areata. Sequences were derived from CD8+ T cells sorted from blood, sampled at week 4, from a patient treated with tofacitinib. CDR3 nucleotides: TGTGCCATCAGCGCCCCCACAGACCCCGGGATCTCTGGGGCCAACGTCCTGACTTTC. It specifies CAISAPTDPGISGANVLTF.